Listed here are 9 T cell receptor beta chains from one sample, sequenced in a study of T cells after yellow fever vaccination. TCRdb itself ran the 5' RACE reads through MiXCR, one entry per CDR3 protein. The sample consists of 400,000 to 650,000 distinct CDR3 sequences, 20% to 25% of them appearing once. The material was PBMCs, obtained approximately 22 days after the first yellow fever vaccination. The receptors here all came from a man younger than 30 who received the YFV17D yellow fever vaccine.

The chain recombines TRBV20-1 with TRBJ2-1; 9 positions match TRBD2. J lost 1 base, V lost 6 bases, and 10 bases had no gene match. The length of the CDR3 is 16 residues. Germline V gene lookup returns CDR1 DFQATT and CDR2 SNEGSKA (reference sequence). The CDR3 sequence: CSAPRPTSGSYNEQFF. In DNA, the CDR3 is TGCAGTGCACCCCGTCCGACTAGCGGTTCCTACAATGAGCAGTTCTTC.

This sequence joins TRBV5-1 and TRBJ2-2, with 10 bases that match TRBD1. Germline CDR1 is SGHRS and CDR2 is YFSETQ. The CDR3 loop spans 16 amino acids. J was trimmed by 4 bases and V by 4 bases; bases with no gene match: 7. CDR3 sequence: CASSTGQGGSTGELFF. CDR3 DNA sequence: TGCGCCAGCAGCACCGGACAGGGGGGGTCCACCGGGGAGCTGTTTTTT.

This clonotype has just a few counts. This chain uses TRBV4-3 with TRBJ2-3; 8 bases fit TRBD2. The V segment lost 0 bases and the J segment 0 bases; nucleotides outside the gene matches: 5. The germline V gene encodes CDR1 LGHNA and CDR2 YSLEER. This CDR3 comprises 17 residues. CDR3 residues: CASSQDTGTRSTDTQYF. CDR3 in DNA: TGCGCCAGCAGCCAAGATACCGGGACTAGAAGCACAGATACGCAGTATTTT.

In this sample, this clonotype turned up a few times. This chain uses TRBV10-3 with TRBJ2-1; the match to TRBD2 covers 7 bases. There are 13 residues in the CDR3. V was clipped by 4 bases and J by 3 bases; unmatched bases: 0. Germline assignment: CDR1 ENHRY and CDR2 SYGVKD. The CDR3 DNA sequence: TGTGCCATCAGTGGCGGGGGCTACAATGAGCAGTTCTTC. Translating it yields CAISGGGYNEQFF.

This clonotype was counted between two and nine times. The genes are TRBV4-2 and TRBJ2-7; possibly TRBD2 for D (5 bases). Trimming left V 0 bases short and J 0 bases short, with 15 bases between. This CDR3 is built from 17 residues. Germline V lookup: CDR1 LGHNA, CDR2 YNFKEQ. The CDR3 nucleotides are TGTGCCAGCAGCCAAGATCTAACCAGCGGCACCTCCTACGAGCAGTACTTC. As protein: CASSQDLTSGTSYEQYF.

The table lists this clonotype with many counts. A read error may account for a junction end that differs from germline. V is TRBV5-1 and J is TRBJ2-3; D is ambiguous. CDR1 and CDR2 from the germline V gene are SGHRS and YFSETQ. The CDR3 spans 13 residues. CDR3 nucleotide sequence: TGTGCCAGCAGTTTGGCCGGCACAGATACGCAGTATTTT. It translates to CASSLAGTDTQYF.

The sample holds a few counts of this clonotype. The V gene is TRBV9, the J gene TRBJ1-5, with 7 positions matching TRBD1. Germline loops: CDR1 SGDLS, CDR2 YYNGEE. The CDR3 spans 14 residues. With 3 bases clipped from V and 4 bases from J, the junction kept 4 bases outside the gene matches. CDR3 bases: TGTGCCAGCAGCGCGGGACAGAAAAATCAGCCCCAGCATTTT. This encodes CASSAGQKNQPQHF. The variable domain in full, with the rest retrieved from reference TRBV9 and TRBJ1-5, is DSGVTQTPKHLITATGQRVTLRCSPRSGDLSVYWYQQSLDQGLQFLIQYYNGEERAKGNILERFSAQQFPDLHSELNLSSLELGDSALYFCASSAGQKNQPQHFGDGTRLSIL.

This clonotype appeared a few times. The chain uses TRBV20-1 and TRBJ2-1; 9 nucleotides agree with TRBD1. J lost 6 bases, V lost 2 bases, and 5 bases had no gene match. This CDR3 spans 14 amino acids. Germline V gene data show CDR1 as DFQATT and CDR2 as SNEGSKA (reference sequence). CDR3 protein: CSARRDRVGNEQFF. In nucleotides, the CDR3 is TGCAGTGCTAGAAGGGACAGGGTGGGCAATGAGCAGTTCTTC.

This chain's CDR3 is CASSQAGRSGDTIYF. The DNA of the CDR3 is TGCGCCAGCAGCCAAGCTGGGCGATCGGGAGACACCATATATTTT. The chain combines TRBV4-3 with TRBJ1-3, with D unresolved. Trimming took 1 base from V and 8 from J, leaving 15 bases between them. CDR3 length: 15 amino acids. CDR1 and CDR2 (germline): LGHNA, YSLEER.